These T cell receptor beta chains were read from a single sample in a study of tumor and adjacent non-tumor tissue in lung cancer. TCRdb reprocessed the multiplex PCR reads via MiXCR and lists one record per CDR3 protein. Altogether about 200,000 distinct CDR3 sequences are present, 60% to 75% being singletons, with the ten largest covering roughly a quarter. The sequenced sample was lung tumor tissue. Receptors were obtained from a man in his fifties or sixties with non-small cell lung cancer. Both conserved end residues are part of each CDR3. A D gene is named only where the DNA matches it firmly. Only part of the rows carry a size: once, few, many, or a class if the clone is expanded.

CDR3nt | CDR3aa | d_gene | v_gene | len | abundance | j_gene
TGCAGTTTTACATCCCCGACAGACACTGAAGCTTTATTT | CSFTSPTDTEALF | . | TRBV20-1 | 13 | . | TRBJ1-1
TGTGCCAGCAGCTTAGTATTCTTGCCAACCCAGTTCTTC | CASSLVFLPTQFF | . | TRBV11-1 | 13 | . | TRBJ2-1
TGCGTCAACAGCCAAGAAAACAGGGGAGTCGGTATACTGTTTTTT | CVNSQENRGVGILFF | TRBD1 | TRBV4-1 | 15 | . | TRBJ1-4
TGTGCCAGCAGTGACTCAGGGTTCGGCTACACCTTC | CASSDSGFGYTF | . | TRBV6-4 | 12 | many | TRBJ1-2
TGTGCCAGCAGTGCCTCTGGAGGGGCCTCTAGGACCCAGTACTTC | CASSASGGASRTQYF | . | TRBV12-3/TRBV12-4 | 15 | many | TRBJ2-5
TGTGCCAGCAGCTTAGGTACAATAAGCCTCAATGAGCAGTTCTTC | CASSLGTISLNEQFF | . | TRBV11-3 | 15 | few | TRBJ2-1
TGCAGTGCTAGAGAAAGCCGGGGAGTATCCTACAATGAGCAGTTCTTC | CSARESRGVSYNEQFF | . | TRBV20-1 | 16 | . | TRBJ2-1
TGTGCCAGCAGTTACTCCCACGTAGAAACGCAGTATTTT | CASSYSHVETQYF | . | TRBV6-2/TRBV6-3 | 13 | many | TRBJ2-3
TGCAGTGCGACGACAGGGGGCCCCGGGGAGCTGTTTTTT | CSATTGGPGELFF | TRBD1 | TRBV20-1 | 13 | . | TRBJ2-2
TGCGCCAGCACCCAAGATATGCGGGTCGATAATGAAAAACTGTTTTTT | CASTQDMRVDNEKLFF | . | TRBV4-1 | 16 | . | TRBJ1-4
TGCAGTGCTAGAGAGGGACTAGCGGACACCGGGGAGCTGTTTTTT | CSAREGLADTGELFF | TRBD2 | TRBV20-1 | 15 | many | TRBJ2-2
TGTGCCAACCTACCTAGCGGGGCATACAATGAGCAGTTCTTC | CANLPSGAYNEQFF | TRBD2 | TRBV6-2/TRBV6-3 | 14 | many | TRBJ2-1
TGTGCCAGCAGTTACCCCGGAAGGACCGGGGAGCTGTTTTTT | CASSYPGRTGELFF | . | TRBV6-2/TRBV6-3 | 14 | once | TRBJ2-2
TGTGCCAGCAGAATGACCTACTTTTCGAACACCGTGGAGCTGTTTTTT | CASRMTYFSNTVELFF | . | TRBV6-5 | 16 | . | TRBJ2-2
TGTGCCAGCAGATTGGATCCTGGATCATCCCTCCAGTTT | CASRLDPGSSLQF | . | TRBV5-6 | 13 | . | TRBJ1-6
TGCAGTGCTAGGGCACTAGCGGGAGGATACAATGAGCAGTTCTTC | CSARALAGGYNEQFF | TRBD2 | TRBV20-1 | 15 | few | TRBJ2-1
TGTGCCAGCAGCTTTAGCGGGGGGAGCACAGATACGCAGTATTTT | CASSFSGGSTDTQYF | TRBD2 | TRBV7-9 | 15 | many | TRBJ2-3
TGTGCCAGCACCCCCCACGGGGTGGCCAGCGGGGTTTACAATGAGCAGTTCTTC | CASTPHGVASGVYNEQFF | TRBD2 | TRBV11-2 | 18 | many | TRBJ2-1
TGCGCCAGCAGCCAAGAATGGCGGGGCTCATACGAGCAGTACTTC | CASSQEWRGSYEQYF | . | TRBV4-1 | 15 | few | TRBJ2-7
TGTGCCAGCAGCTTAGGCGGGGCAGGGGTCCAAGAGACCCAGTACTTC | CASSLGGAGVQETQYF | . | TRBV11-1 | 16 | . | TRBJ2-5
TGCGCCAGCAGCTTGACAGGGGAAGGGAACACTCAAGCTTTCTTT | CASSLTGEGNTQAFF | TRBD1 | TRBV5-1 | 15 | . | TRBJ1-1
TGTGCCAGCTGCTTGCTCGGGAGCAATCAGCCCCAGCATTTT | CASCLLGSNQPQHF | . | TRBV5-4 | 14 | . | TRBJ1-5
TGTGCCAGCAGTGAACTAGTGGGGGGGTCCTACGAGCAGTACTTC | CASSELVGGSYEQYF | TRBD2 | TRBV6-1 | 15 | . | TRBJ2-7
TGCGCCAGCAGTGTAGACCAGAACACTGAAGCTTTCTTT | CASSVDQNTEAFF | . | TRBV10-1 | 13 | many | TRBJ1-1
TGTGCCAGCAGTTTACTCCCACTAGCGGGAGTCGCGCAGTACTTC | CASSLLPLAGVAQYF | TRBD2 | TRBV12-3/TRBV12-4 | 15 | . | TRBJ2-7
TGCAGTGCTAGAGATTCCAGGGGTATAAACACTGAAGCTTTCTTT | CSARDSRGINTEAFF | . | TRBV20-1 | 15 | many | TRBJ1-1
TGTGCCAGCAGTGAAAGAGGCGGCACTGAAGCTTCCTTT | CASSERGGTEASF | . | TRBV6-1 | 13 | once | TRBJ1-1
TGTGCCAGCAGTGAAACTAGCGGGGGGTACGAGCAGTACTTC | CASSETSGGYEQYF | TRBD2 | TRBV6-1 | 14 | few | TRBJ2-7
TGTGCCAGCACATCTCGAGCTACGGGGCTTTGGGAGCAGTTCTTC | CASTSRATGLWEQFF | . | TRBV28 | 15 | many | TRBJ2-1
TGTGCCAGCAGTGAAGGACAGGGGGCAAATGGCTACACCTTC | CASSEGQGANGYTF | TRBD1 | TRBV6-1 | 14 | . | TRBJ1-2
TGTGCCAGCAGCGTGGGAGAGGTAGTTATGCAGTATTTT | CASSVGEVVMQYF | . | TRBV6-2/TRBV6-3 | 13 | . | TRBJ2-3
TGTACCGGCAGCTTAGACTCCGGGGGAAACACTGAAGCTTTCTTC | CTGSLDSGGNTEAFF | . | TRBV11-3 | 15 | . | TRBJ1-1
TGCAGTGCTGCGGCGGGGAGCCTCACAGATACGCAGTATTTT | CSAAAGSLTDTQYF | . | TRBV20-1 | 14 | once | TRBJ2-3
TGTGCCTGGAGTCTGGGACCTAGCACAGATATGCAGTATTTT | CAWSLGPSTDMQYF | . | TRBV30 | 14 | . | TRBJ2-3
TGTGCCAGCAGCTTATCTCGGCTAGCGGGAGTCACTCGCTACGAGCAGTACTTC | CASSLSRLAGVTRYEQYF | TRBD2 | TRBV11-1 | 18 | . | TRBJ2-7
TGTGTCAACAGCTCCAGCGGCAGGGACGAGCAGTACTTC | CVNSSSGRDEQYF | . | TRBV11-1 | 13 | . | TRBJ2-7
TGTGCCAGCATTCACCGGACTAGCTGGGAGACCCAGTACTTC | CASIHRTSWETQYF | TRBD2 | TRBV6-2/TRBV6-3 | 14 | many | TRBJ2-5
TGTGCCAGCAGTTACTCTAGCGGGAGGGACGAGCAGTACTTC | CASSYSSGRDEQYF | TRBD2 | TRBV6-2/TRBV6-3 | 14 | many | TRBJ2-7
TGCAATGTTAGTTTGTGGGGCACAGATACGCAGTATTTT | CNVSLWGTDTQYF | . | TRBV20-1 | 13 | . | TRBJ2-3
TGCAGTGATAGCCCCAGGGGCTCCTACAATGAGCAGATCTTC | CSDSPRGSYNEQIF | . | TRBV20-1 | 14 | . | TRBJ2-1
TGTGCCAGCAGTCCACAGGGACTCTATGGCTACGCCTTC | CASSPQGLYGYAF | . | TRBV28 | 13 | . | TRBJ1-2
TGCAGCGTCGACGGACTAGCGGGAGAAGATACGCAGTATTTT | CSVDGLAGEDTQYF | TRBD2 | TRBV29-1 | 14 | . | TRBJ2-3
TGCGCCAGCAGCTTCGGGTCCTCTGGCACCAGGGAGCTGCTTTTT | CASSFGSSGTRELLF | . | TRBV5-1 | 15 | . | TRBJ2-2
TGCAGTCCTCTAGAGACAGGGGGCTACGAGCAGTACTTC | CSPLETGGYEQYF | TRBD1 | TRBV20-1 | 13 | . | TRBJ2-7
TGTGCCAGCAGCCTAGCTGGACTAGCGGGAGGGCCGGAGACCCAGTACTTC | CASSLAGLAGGPETQYF | TRBD2 | TRBV12-3/TRBV12-4 | 17 | . | TRBJ2-5
TGTGCCACCAAAGGGACAGGGGCCACCGGGGAGCTGTTTTTT | CATKGTGATGELFF | TRBD1 | TRBV12-3/TRBV12-4 | 14 | many | TRBJ2-2
TGCGCCAGCAGCTTGGCTGCGGGAGCGAAAGATACGCAGTATTTT | CASSLAAGAKDTQYF | TRBD2 | TRBV5-1 | 15 | . | TRBJ2-3
TGTGCCAGCAGCTCCGACAGGGGGGGAGCTTTCTTT | CASSSDRGGAFF | TRBD1 | TRBV6-5 | 12 | . | TRBJ1-1
TGCACCGTTGAAGGCTCTGGTCACGAACAGTACTTC | CTVEGSGHEQYF | . | TRBV29-1 | 12 | . | TRBJ2-7
TGTGCCAGCAGTTACCGGGACAGGGGAGACTACGAGCAGTACTTC | CASSYRDRGDYEQYF | TRBD1 | TRBV6-5 | 15 | many | TRBJ2-7
TGTGCCAGCAGACCCCAGGGACAGGGGATCGTCGAGCAGTACTTC | CASRPQGQGIVEQYF | TRBD1 | TRBV5-5 | 15 | . | TRBJ2-7
TGTGCCATGAGCTTATCTGGGAACCTATACGAGCAGTACTTC | CAMSLSGNLYEQYF | . | TRBV11-3 | 14 | . | TRBJ2-7
TGTACCAGCAGTTATGGGCCGGGATGGGACTCACCCCTCCACTTT | CTSSYGPGWDSPLHF | . | TRBV6-5 | 15 | . | TRBJ1-6
TGCAGTGCTAGAGATGAGCAGTGGGGCACAGATACGCAATATTTT | CSARDEQWGTDTQYF | . | TRBV20-1 | 15 | . | TRBJ2-3
TGTGCCAGCAGTGAAGGGTTCGGGGCAGGGCAGGTCCCTGGGGCCAACGTCATGACTTTC | CASSEGFGAGQVPGANVMTF | . | TRBV6-1 | 20 | . | TRBJ2-6
TGTGCCAGTAGTTTCGAACAGTTCTATGGCTACACCTTC | CASSFEQFYGYTF | . | TRBV12-3/TRBV12-4 | 13 | . | TRBJ1-2
TGTGTCAGCAGCTCCAGACTAGCGGGGGCCCTCCCCCCAGATACACAGTATTTT | CVSSSRLAGALPPDTQYF | TRBD2 | TRBV13 | 18 | . | TRBJ2-3